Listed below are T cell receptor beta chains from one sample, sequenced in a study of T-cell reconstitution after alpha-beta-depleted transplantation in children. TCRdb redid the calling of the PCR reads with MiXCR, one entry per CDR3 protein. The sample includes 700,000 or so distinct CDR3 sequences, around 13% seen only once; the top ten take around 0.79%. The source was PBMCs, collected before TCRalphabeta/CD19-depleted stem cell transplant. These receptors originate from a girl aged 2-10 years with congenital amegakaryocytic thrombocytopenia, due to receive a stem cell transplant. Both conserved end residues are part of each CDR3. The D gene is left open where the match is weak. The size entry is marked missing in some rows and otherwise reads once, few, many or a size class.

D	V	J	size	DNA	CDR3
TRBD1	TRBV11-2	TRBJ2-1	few	TGTGCCAGTCGAAGCCGGGACAGGGGGATCAATGAGCAGTTCTTC	CASRSRDRGINEQFF
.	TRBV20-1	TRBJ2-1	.	TGCAGTGCTAGCCCTGGGGGGATTAATGAGCAGTTCTTC	CSASPGGINEQFF
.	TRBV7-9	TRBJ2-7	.	TGTGCCAGCAGCACGCTGCTAGCCATCCACGAGCAGTACTTC	CASSTLLAIHEQYF
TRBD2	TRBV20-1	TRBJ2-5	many	TGCAGTGCTATTCAGAGAGCGGGAGGGGAGACCCAGTACTTC	CSAIQRAGGETQYF
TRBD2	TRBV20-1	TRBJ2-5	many	TGCAGTGCTCCTAGACTAGCACAAGAGACCCAGTACTTC	CSAPRLAQETQYF
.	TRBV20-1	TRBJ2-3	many	TGCAGTGCTAGGGACCCCCGCCCAGATACGCAGTATTTT	CSARDPRPDTQYF
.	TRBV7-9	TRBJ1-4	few	TGTGCCAGCAGCCGTGACAGGAGCGCAACTAATGAAAAACTGTTTTTT	CASSRDRSATNEKLFF
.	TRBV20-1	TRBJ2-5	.	TGCAGTGCTAGGTGGGAAGAGACCCAGTACTTC	CSARWEETQYF
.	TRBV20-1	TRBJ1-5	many	TGCAGTGCTAGTCCCCCTGCTCAGCCCCAGCATTTT	CSASPPAQPQHF
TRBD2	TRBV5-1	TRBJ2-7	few	TGCGCCAGCAGCTCGCCGGGACTACCACTTGAAGAGCAGTACTTC	CASSSPGLPLEEQYF
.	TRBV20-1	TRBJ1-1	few	TGCAGTGCCCAGGACGGATCGAACACTGAAGCTTTCTTT	CSAQDGSNTEAFF
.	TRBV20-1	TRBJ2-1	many	TGCAGTGCTCCTGGACGGAGGACCTACAATGAGCAGTTCTTC	CSAPGRRTYNEQFF
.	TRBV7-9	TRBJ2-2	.	TGTGCCAGCAGCTATTTAGGTCTCGGGGAGCTGTTTTTT	CASSYLGLGELFF
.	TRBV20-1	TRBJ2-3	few	TGCAGTGCGACAGAAACGGGCGGGATTCGAGATACGCAGTATTTT	CSATETGGIRDTQYF
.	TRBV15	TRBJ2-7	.	TGTGCCACCAGCAGAGGAGGCGGAGGGACCTACGAGCAGTACTTC	CATSRGGGGTYEQYF
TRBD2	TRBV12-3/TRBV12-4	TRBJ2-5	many	TGTGCCAGCAGGCCTAGCGGGAGGGACGGCGAGACCCAGTACTTC	CASRPSGRDGETQYF
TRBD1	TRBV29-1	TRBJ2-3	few	TGCAGCGTTTTACCGGGACAGGGGGCAGTTGTGGCAGATACGCAGTATTTT	CSVLPGQGAVVADTQYF
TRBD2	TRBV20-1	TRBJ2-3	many	TGCAGTTCCAGACGGCGGGAGGACCCAGATACGCAGTATTTT	CSSRRREDPDTQYF
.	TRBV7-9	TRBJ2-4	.	TGTGCCAGCAGCCCCCCAGGGATAACCAAAAACATTCAGTACTTC	CASSPPGITKNIQYF
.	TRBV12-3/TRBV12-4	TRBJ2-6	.	TGTGCCAGCAGTTTTGCGGTGCAGGCCAACGTCCTGACTTTC	CASSFAVQANVLTF
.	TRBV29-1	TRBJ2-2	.	TGCAGCGTCGAAGGGTTTGCCCCCGGGGAGCTGTTTTTT	CSVEGFAPGELFF
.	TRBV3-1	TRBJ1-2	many	TGTGCCAGCAGCCCGAGGACGGTCTATGGCTACACCTTC	CASSPRTVYGYTF
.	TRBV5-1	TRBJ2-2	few	TGCGCCAGCAGCTTGGCCGGGGCGGGATCGAACACCGGGGAGCTGTTTTTT	CASSLAGAGSNTGELFF